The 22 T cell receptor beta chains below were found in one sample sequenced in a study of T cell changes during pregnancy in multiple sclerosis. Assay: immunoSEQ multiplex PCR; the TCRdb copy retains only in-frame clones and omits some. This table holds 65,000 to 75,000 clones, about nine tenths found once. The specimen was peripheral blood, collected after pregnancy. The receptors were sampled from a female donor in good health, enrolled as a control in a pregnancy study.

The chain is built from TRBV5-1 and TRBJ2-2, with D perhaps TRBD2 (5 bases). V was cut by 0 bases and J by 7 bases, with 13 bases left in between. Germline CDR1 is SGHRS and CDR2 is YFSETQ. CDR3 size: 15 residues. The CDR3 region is CASSLGAEDIGELFF. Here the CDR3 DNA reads TGCGCCAGCAGCTTGGGAGCGGAAGATATCGGGGAGCTGTTTTTT.

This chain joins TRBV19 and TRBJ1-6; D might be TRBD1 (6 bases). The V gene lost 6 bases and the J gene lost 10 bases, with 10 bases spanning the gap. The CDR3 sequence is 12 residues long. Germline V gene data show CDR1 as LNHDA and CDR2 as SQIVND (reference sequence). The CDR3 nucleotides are TGTGCCAGTAGCGCCAGGGGATCACCCCTCCACTTT. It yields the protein CASSARGSPLHF.

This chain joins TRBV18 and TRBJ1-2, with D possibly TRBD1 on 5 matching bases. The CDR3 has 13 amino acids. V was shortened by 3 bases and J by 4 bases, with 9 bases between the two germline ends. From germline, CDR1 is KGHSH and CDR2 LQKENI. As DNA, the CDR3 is TGTGCCAGCTCACCCGACAGTAGCTATGGCTACACCTTC. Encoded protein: CASSPDSSYGYTF.

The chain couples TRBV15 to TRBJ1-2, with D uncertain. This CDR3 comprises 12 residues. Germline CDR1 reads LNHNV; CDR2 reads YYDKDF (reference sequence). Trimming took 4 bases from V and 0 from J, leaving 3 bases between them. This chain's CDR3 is CATSTANYGYTF. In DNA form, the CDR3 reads TGTGCCACCAGCACAGCTAACTATGGCTACACCTTC.

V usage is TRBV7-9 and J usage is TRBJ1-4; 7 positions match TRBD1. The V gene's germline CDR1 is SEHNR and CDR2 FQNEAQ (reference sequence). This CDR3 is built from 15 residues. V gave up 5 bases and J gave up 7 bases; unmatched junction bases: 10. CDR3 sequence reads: CASSAPQGPGEKLFF. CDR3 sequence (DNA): TGTGCCAGCAGCGCCCCACAGGGGCCGGGTGAAAAACTGTTTTTT.

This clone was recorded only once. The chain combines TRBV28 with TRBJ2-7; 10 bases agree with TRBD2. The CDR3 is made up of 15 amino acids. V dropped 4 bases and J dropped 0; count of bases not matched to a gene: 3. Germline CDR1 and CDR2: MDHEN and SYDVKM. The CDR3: CASSSASGGSYEQYF. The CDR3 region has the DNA TGTGCCAGCAGTTCCGCTAGCGGGGGCTCCTACGAGCAGTACTTC.

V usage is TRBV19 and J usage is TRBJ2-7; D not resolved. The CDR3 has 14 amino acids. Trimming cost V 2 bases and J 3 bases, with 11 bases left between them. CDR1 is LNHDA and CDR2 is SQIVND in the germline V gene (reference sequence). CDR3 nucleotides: TGTGCCAGTAGTATATGGGCCGGTGACTACGAGCAGTACTTC. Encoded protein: CASSIWAGDYEQYF. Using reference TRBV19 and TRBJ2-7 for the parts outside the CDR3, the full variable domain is DGGITQSPKYLFRKEGQNVTLSCEQNLNHDAMYWYRQDPGQGLRLIYYSQIVNDFQKGDIAEGYSVSREKKESFPLTVTSAQKNPTAFYLCASSIWAGDYEQYFGPGTRLTVT.

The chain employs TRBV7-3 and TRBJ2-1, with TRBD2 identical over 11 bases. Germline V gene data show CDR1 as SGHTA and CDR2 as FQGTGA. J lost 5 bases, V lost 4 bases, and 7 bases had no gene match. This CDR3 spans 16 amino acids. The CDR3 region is CASSSWLAGGDNEQFF. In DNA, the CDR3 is TGTGCCAGCAGCTCGTGGCTAGCGGGAGGTGACAATGAGCAGTTCTTC.

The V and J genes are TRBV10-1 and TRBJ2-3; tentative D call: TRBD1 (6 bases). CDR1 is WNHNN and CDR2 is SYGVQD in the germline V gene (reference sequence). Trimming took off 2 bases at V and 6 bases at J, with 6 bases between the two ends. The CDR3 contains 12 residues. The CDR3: CASSEDRDTQYF. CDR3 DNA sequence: TGCGCCAGCAGTGAGGACAGGGATACGCAGTATTTT.

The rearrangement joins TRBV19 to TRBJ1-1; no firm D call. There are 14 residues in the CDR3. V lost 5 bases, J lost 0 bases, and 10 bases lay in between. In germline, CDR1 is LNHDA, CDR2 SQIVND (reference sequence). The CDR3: CASSRGPMNTEAFF. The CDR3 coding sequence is TGTGCCAGTAGTCGAGGTCCCATGAACACTGAAGCTTTCTTT.

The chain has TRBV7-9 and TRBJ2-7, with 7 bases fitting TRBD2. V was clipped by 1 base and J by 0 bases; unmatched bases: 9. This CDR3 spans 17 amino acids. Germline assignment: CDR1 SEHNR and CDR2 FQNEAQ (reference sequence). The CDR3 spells CASSLVGGDWVSYEQYF. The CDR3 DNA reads TGTGCCAGCAGCTTAGTTGGGGGGGACTGGGTCTCCTACGAGCAGTACTTC. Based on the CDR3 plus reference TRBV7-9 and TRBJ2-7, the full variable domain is DTGVSQNPRHKITKRGQNVTFRCDPISEHNRLYWYRQTLGQGPEFLTYFQNEAQLEKSRLLSDRFSAERPKGSFSTLEIQRTEQGDSAMYLCASSLVGGDWVSYEQYFGPGTRLTVT.

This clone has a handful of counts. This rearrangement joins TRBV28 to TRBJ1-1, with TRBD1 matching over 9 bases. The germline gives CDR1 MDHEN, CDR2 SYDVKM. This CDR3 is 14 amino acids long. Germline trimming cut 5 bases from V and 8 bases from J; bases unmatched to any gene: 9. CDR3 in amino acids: CASSNPGQGSEAFF. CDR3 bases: TGTGCCAGCAGTAACCCGGGACAGGGAAGCGAAGCTTTCTTT.

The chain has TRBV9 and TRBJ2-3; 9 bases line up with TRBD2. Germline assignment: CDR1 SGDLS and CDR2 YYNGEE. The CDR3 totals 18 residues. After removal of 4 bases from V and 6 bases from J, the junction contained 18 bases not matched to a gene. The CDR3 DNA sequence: TGTGCCAGCAGCTATAAGGCGAGAGATAGCGGGAGTTGGGATACGCAGTATTTT. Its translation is CASSYKARDSGSWDTQYF.

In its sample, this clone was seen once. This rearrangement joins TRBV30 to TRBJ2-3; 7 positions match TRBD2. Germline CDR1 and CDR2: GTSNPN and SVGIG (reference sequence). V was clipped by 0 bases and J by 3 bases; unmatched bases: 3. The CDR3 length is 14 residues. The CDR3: CAWSVTGGTDTQYF. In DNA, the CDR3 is TGTGCCTGGAGTGTAACGGGAGGAACAGATACGCAGTATTTT.

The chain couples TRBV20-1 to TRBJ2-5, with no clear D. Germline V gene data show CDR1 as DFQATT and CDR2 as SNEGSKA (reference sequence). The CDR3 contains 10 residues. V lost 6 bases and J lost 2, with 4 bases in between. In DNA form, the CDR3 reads TGCAGTGCCGGTCAAGAGACCCAGTACTTC. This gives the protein CSAGQETQYF.

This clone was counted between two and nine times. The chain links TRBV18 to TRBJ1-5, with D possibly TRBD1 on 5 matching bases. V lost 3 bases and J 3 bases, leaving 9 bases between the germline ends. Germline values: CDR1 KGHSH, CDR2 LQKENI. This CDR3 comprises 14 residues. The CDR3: CASSPGTANQPQHF. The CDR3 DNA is TGTGCCAGCTCACCCGGGACTGCCAATCAGCCCCAGCATTTT.

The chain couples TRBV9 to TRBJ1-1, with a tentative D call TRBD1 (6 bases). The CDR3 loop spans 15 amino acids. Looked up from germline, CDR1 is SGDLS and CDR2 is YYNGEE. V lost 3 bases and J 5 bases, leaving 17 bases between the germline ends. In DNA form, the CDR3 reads TGTGCCAGCAGCGGCTTAGGGGGGGCGTATACTGAAGCTTTCTTT. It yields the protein CASSGLGGAYTEAFF.

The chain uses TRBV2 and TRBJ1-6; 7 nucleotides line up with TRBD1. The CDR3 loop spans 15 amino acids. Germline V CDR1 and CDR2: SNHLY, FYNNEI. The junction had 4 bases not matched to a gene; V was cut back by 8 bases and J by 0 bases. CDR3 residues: CASLQGNSYNSPLHF. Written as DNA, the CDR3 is TGTGCCAGCTTACAGGGGAACTCCTATAATTCACCCCTCCACTTT.

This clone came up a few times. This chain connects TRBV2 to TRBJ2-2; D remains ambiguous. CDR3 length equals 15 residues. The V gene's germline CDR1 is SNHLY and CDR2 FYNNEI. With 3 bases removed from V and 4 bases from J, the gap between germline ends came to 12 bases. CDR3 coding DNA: TGTGCCAGCAGTGAGCGGTTGGTACGCACCGGGGAGCTGTTTTTT. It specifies CASSERLVRTGELFF.

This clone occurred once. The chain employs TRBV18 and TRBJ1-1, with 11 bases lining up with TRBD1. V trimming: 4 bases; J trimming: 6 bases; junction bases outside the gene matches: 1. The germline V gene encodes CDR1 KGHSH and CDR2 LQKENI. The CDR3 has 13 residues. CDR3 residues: CASSLGQGAEAFF. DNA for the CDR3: TGTGCCAGCTCACTGGGACAGGGGGCTGAAGCTTTCTTT.

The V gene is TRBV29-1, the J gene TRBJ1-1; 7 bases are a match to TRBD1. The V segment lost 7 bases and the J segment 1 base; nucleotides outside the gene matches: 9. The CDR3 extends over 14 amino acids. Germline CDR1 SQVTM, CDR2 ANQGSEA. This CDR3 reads CSAVTGIGNTEAFF. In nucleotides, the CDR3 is TGCAGCGCCGTGACAGGGATTGGGAACACTGAAGCTTTCTTT.

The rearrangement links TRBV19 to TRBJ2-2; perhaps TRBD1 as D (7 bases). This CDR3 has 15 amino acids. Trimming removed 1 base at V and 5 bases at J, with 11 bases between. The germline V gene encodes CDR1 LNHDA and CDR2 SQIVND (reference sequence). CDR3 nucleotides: TGTGCCAGTAGTATAGCAGGGGGGATTACCGGGGAGCTGTTTTTT. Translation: CASSIAGGITGELFF.